The source of this T cell receptor (beta chain) is a study of CD8 T cells in ankylosing spondylitis. A single record per CDR3 protein comes from TCRdb applying MiXCR to the 5' RACE reads. Among 100,000 to 150,000 distinct CDR3 sequences listed, roughly 15% were seen once. This clonotype was seen ten or more times. Its antigen is unknown. The CDR3 consists of 12 residues. V shed 6 bases and J 10 bases; nucleotides not matched to a gene: 6. Per germline, CDR1 MNHEY and CDR2 SVGEGT. Findings of the study overall: In synovial fluid and blood from reactive arthritis, some motif variants were previously reported. It appeared that ankylosing spondylitis blood was characterized by a TCR beta motif of about eight highly homologous variants.

The TCR comes from a female donor with ankylosing spondylitis or in good health (not recorded which). Sequencing input: blood, either unsorted or a sorted T cell fraction (not recorded which). The chain uses TRBV6-2 or TRBV6-3 and TRBJ2-1; TRBD2 agrees at 7 bases. This CDR3 is CASRELATEQFF. The DNA of the CDR3 is TGTGCCAGCAGAGAACTAGCGACCGAGCAGTTCTTC.